These 27 T cell receptor beta chains share one sample of origin, sequenced in a study of shared clonotypes between healthy human individuals. Produced via immunoSEQ multiplex PCR; TCRdb's table is partial and in-frame only. The sample has around 500,000 clones; about four fifths are singletons. Sequenced sample: PBMCs. These receptors were obtained from a woman aged 40-49 years in good health. Some clones in this sample may be carry-over from other donors' samples.

The V call is TRBV18, the J call TRBJ2-1, with D possibly being TRBD1 or TRBD2 (5 bases each). The CDR3 runs 14 residues. The germline V gene has CDR1 KGHSH and CDR2 LQKENI. V was clipped by 2 bases and J by 8 bases, with 13 bases between them. CDR3 bases: TGTGCCAGCTCACCAAGGAGACAGAGGGATGAGCAGTTCTTC. This codes for CASSPRRQRDEQFF.

The rearrangement joins TRBV5-4 to TRBJ1-1, with D perhaps TRBD1 (5 bases). Trimming removed 4 bases at V and 0 bases at J, with 10 bases between. The CDR3 extends over 14 amino acids. The germline V gene has CDR1 SGHNT and CDR2 YYREEE (reference sequence). The CDR3 bases are TGTGCCAGCAGCCCGGGACCGATGAACACTGAAGCTTTCTTT. Translation: CASSPGPMNTEAFF.

This clone was counted between two and nine times. The chain uses TRBV27 and TRBJ2-5; 10 nucleotides match TRBD2. This CDR3 contains 23 residues. In germline, CDR1 is MNHEY, CDR2 SMNVEV (reference sequence). V lost 2 bases, J lost 5 bases, and 29 bases stayed unmatched. The CDR3 DNA reads TGTGCCAGCAGTTTAGTGTTGGGGGAAGGGACTAGCGAGAATCGAGGTCTTTTTGAGACCCAGTACTTC. Protein: CASSLVLGEGTSENRGLFETQYF.

The V gene is TRBV18, the J gene TRBJ2-1; TRBD2 aligns across 9 bases. This CDR3 region has 15 residues. The germline V gene encodes CDR1 KGHSH and CDR2 LQKENI. Trimming at V came to 6 bases and at J to 2 bases, leaving 5 bases not matched to a gene. CDR3 sequence: CASSQLAGTYNEQFF. The CDR3 region has the DNA TGTGCCAGCTCGCAGCTAGCGGGGACCTACAATGAGCAGTTCTTC.

This clone was picked up one time. V usage is TRBV6-1 and J usage is TRBJ2-7; TRBD2 aligns across 11 bases. V shed 7 bases, J shed 3 bases, and the junction held 5 bases outside the gene matches. This CDR3 is 14 amino acids long. CDR1 MNHNS and CDR2 SASEGT come from the germline V gene. In DNA, the CDR3 is TGTGCCAGCACCCCGGGACTAGCGGTCTACGAGCAGTACTTC. Protein product: CASTPGLAVYEQYF.

This clone appeared a single time. This chain uses TRBV29-1 with TRBJ2-7; TRBD1 matches at 8 bases. With V trimmed by 4 bases and J by 6 bases, 8 bases remained unmatched. The CDR3 is 13 amino acids. CDR1 is SQVTM, CDR2 ANQGSEA, per germline. In nucleotides, the CDR3 is TGCAGCGTTGTGGGGGTCAGGGGGCCCGAGCAGTACTTC. Its translation is CSVVGVRGPEQYF.

V gene TRBV2 combines with J gene TRBJ2-2; D is perhaps TRBD2 (6 bases). CDR1 and CDR2 (germline): SNHLY, FYNNEI. CDR3 size: 14 residues. V lost 7 bases and J 5 bases, leaving 14 bases between the germline ends. CDR3 sequence: CASTSGAGTGELFF. The CDR3 DNA reads TGTGCCAGCACCTCTGGGGCGGGAACCGGGGAGCTGTTTTTT.

This sequence joins TRBV28 and TRBJ2-1; either TRBD1 or TRBD2 may supply D (6 bases each). The CDR3 contains 19 residues. Germline V gene sequence: CDR1 MDHEN, CDR2 SYDVKM. Between the trimmed V and J ends, which lost 2 bases and 0 bases, there was a span of 20 bases. The CDR3 is CASSLGRGTKWSSYNEQFF. CDR3 sequence (DNA): TGTGCCAGCAGTTTAGGACGGGGGACAAAGTGGAGCTCCTACAATGAGCAGTTCTTC. The full variable domain, with the rest looked up from reference TRBV28 and TRBJ2-1, is DVKVTQSSRYLVKRTGEKVFLECVQDMDHENMFWYRQDPGLGLRLIYFSYDVKMKEKGDIPEGYSVSREKKERFSLILESASTNQTSMYLCASSLGRGTKWSSYNEQFFGPGTRLTVL.

As for this clone: A much larger clone lies one base from this, so it may be a read error. This specimen includes other DNA sequences encoding the same CDR3. The CDR3 spells CASSVGIGTDTQYF. DNA of the CDR3: TGTGCCAGCAGCGTCGGGATTGGCACGGATACGCAGTATTTT. The chain has TRBV7-8 and TRBJ2-3; TRBD2 is a possible D gene (5 bases). The germline gives CDR1 SGHVS, CDR2 FQNEAQ. The CDR3 totals 14 residues.

V gene TRBV7-9 combines with J gene TRBJ2-1; 7 positions match TRBD1. After removal of 4 bases from V and 4 bases from J, the junction contained 16 bases not matched to a gene. The germline V gene has CDR1 SEHNR and CDR2 FQNEAQ (reference sequence). CDR3 length: 18 residues. CDR3 sequence reads: CASSSTTPRDRRYNEQFF. For the CDR3, the DNA is TGTGCCAGCAGCTCCACCACGCCAAGGGACAGAAGGTACAATGAGCAGTTCTTC.

CDR3 sequence reads: CASSLGQGAFSYNEQFF. The DNA for the CDR3 is TGTGCCAGCAGTTTAGGACAGGGGGCGTTCTCCTACAATGAGCAGTTCTTC. The gene calls are TRBV28 and TRBJ2-1; 11 nucleotides agree with TRBD1. This CDR3 contains 17 residues. CDR1 is MDHEN and CDR2 is SYDVKM in the germline V gene. Unmatched junction bases numbered 3, after V lost 2 bases and J lost 0 bases.

The J gene is TRBJ2-7, the V gene TRBV28; TRBD2 matches at 9 bases. The junction had 7 bases not matched to a gene; V was cut back by 5 bases and J by 2 bases. The CDR3 consists of 15 residues. In germline, CDR1 is MDHEN, CDR2 SYDVKM. The CDR3 is CASSLHSGSTYEQYF. The CDR3 coding sequence is TGTGCCAGCAGTCTGCATAGCGGGAGCACCTACGAGCAGTACTTC.

The J gene is TRBJ2-5, the V gene TRBV10-1; D might be TRBD1 or TRBD2, each matching 5 bases. V dropped 6 bases and J dropped 7 bases, with 18 bases sitting between them. The length of the CDR3 is 14 residues. Germline V gene lookup returns CDR1 WNHNN and CDR2 SYGVQD (reference sequence). As DNA, the CDR3 is TGCGCCAGCAGCAAGACCCGGGACCTAGGGACCCAGTACTTC. Translating it yields CASSKTRDLGTQYF.

V gene TRBV18 combines with J gene TRBJ1-1; D might be TRBD1 (5 bases). Germline V gene lookup returns CDR1 KGHSH and CDR2 LQKENI. The CDR3 is 16 residues long. V was cut by 3 bases and J by 1 base, with 15 bases left in between. The CDR3 spells CASSPDLWQGNTEAFF. The CDR3 DNA sequence: TGTGCCAGCTCACCTGATTTGTGGCAGGGGAACACTGAAGCTTTCTTT.

The table lists this clone with a few counts. With a much larger clone just one base away, this may be a read error. Other DNA variants within this sample encode the same CDR3. This chain links TRBV6-1 with TRBJ2-7; no clear D gene. Germline assignment: CDR1 MNHNS and CDR2 SASEGT. CDR3 length: 15 residues. CDR3 DNA sequence: TGTGCTAGCAGTGAAGGAGCCGAGGTATCCTACGAGCAGTACTTC. The encoded protein is CASSEGAEVSYEQYF.

The chain links TRBV28 to TRBJ1-5; D ambiguous. Trimming removed 3 bases at V and 1 base at J, with 7 bases between. Germline V gene lookup returns CDR1 MDHEN and CDR2 SYDVKM. CDR3 size: 14 residues. CDR3 region: CASSFPRSNQPQHF. CDR3 DNA sequence: TGTGCCAGCAGTTTCCCGCGAAGCAATCAGCCCCAGCATTTT.

This chain's CDR3 is CASSLEIARSSYNEQFF. CDR3 nucleotide sequence: TGTGCCAGCAGCTTGGAGATAGCCCGTAGCTCCTACAATGAGCAGTTCTTC. The J gene is TRBJ2-1, the V gene TRBV5-4; D remains unclear. The CDR3 is 17 amino acids. CDR1 SGHNT and CDR2 YYREEE come from the germline V gene (reference sequence). V lost 0 bases, J lost 0 bases, and 13 bases lay in between.

Worth noting for this clone: Additional DNA sequences in this sample encode the identical CDR3. The rearrangement uses TRBV14 and TRBJ2-7, with D possibly being TRBD2 (5 bases). The V end was cut by 4 bases, the J end by 0 bases, with 7 bases between. Germline V lookup: CDR1 SGHDN, CDR2 FVKESK. This CDR3 comprises 13 residues. CDR3 DNA sequence: TGTGCCAGCAGCCCGCGGGTCTCCTACGAGCAGTACTTC. Protein sequence: CASSPRVSYEQYF.

The genes are TRBV6-1 and TRBJ1-1, with a possible D match to TRBD1 (5 bases). V lost 4 bases, J lost 0 bases, and 12 bases lay in between. The CDR3 spans 15 residues. The germline CDR1 and CDR2 sequences are MNHNS and SASEGT. CDR3 nucleotides: TGTGCCAGCAGTGTGTCGACAGAACTGAACACTGAAGCTTTCTTT. The encoded protein is CASSVSTELNTEAFF.

The rearrangement uses TRBV5-4 and TRBJ2-1; D perhaps matches TRBD1 (6 bases). The germline gives CDR1 SGHNT, CDR2 YYREEE (reference sequence). This CDR3 comprises 15 residues. V shed 4 bases and J shed 4 bases, with 15 bases lying between them. The CDR3 reads CASSGSDSLYNEQFF. CDR3 bases: TGTGCCAGCAGCGGGTCGGACAGCCTATACAATGAGCAGTTCTTC.

On this clone itself: A read error may account for a junction end that differs from germline. The chain uses TRBV5-3 and TRBJ2-5; D not resolved. TRBV5-3 counts as an open reading frame of uncertain function. CDR3 size: 11 residues. CDR3 protein: CASSFGETQYF. As DNA, the CDR3 is TGTGCCAGCAGCTTTGGTGAGACCCAGTACTTC.

J is TRBJ1-2 and V is TRBV6-6; D perhaps matches TRBD1 (6 bases). V lost 2 bases, J lost 4 bases, and 17 bases lay in between. From germline, CDR1 is MNHNY and CDR2 SVGAGI (reference sequence). CDR3 length: 16 amino acids. In DNA, the CDR3 is TGTGCCAGCAGTTACACCTTCAGGGGAACGGGCTATGGCTACACCTTC. Translation gives CASSYTFRGTGYGYTF.

The V and J genes are TRBV7-6 and TRBJ1-5; unclear D gene. V was shortened by 1 base and J by 9 bases, with 10 bases between the two germline ends. This CDR3 is built from 13 residues. The germline V gene has CDR1 SGHVS and CDR2 FNYEAQ. CDR3 sequence (DNA): TGTGCCAGCAGCTTAGATTGGGATCGGCCCCAGCATTTT. Protein: CASSLDWDRPQHF.

The CDR3 protein is CASSLVPDGQETQYF. CDR3 DNA: TGTGCCAGCAGCTTGGTTCCAGACGGACAAGAGACCCAGTACTTC. The gene calls are TRBV5-4 and TRBJ2-5, with D hard to call. The CDR3 consists of 15 residues. V was shortened by 0 bases and J by 2 bases, with 11 bases between the two germline ends. Germline V gene lookup returns CDR1 SGHNT and CDR2 YYREEE (reference sequence).

This clone was seen a few times. The genes are TRBV11-2 and TRBJ1-4; D ambiguous. CDR1 and CDR2 from the germline V gene are SGHAT and FQNNGV. This CDR3 comprises 15 residues. The V end lost 4 bases, the J end lost 3 bases, and 12 bases lay between the germline ends. This chain's CDR3 is CASSSIGSANEKLFF. CDR3 nucleotide sequence: TGTGCCAGCAGCTCGATAGGCTCGGCTAATGAAAAACTGTTTTTT.

The chain combines TRBV25-1 with TRBJ2-2; D remains ambiguous. Trimming left V 1 base short and J 0 bases short, with 12 bases between. This CDR3 is 17 amino acids long. Germline V gene data show CDR1 as MGHDK and CDR2 as SYGVNS. In nucleotides, the CDR3 is TGTGCCAGCAGTGAATTTAACAGCGCAACGAACACCGGGGAGCTGTTTTTT. Translation: CASSEFNSATNTGELFF.

The V call is TRBV30, the J call TRBJ2-5, with 7 bases identical to TRBD1. The J call is doubtful: the DNA matches TRBJ2-7 better. CDR1 and CDR2 (germline): GTSNPN, SVGIG (reference sequence). CDR3 length equals 15 residues. In nucleotides, the CDR3 is TGTGCCTGGGGACTCCCGACAGGGTATGCCTACGAGCAGTACTTC. Its translation is CAWGLPTGYAYEQYF.